The 30 T cell receptor beta chains below all came from one sample that was sequenced in a study of blood T cell repertoires in COVID-19. Libraries were prepared by immunoSEQ multiplex PCR; TCRdb keeps only in-frame clonotypes and omits some of them. The table records hundreds of thousands of clones, roughly 88% of them present only once. The sample taken for sequencing was peripheral blood. Receptor source: a woman in her 30s with active or convalescent COVID-19.

This clone came up a few times. This chain links TRBV5-4 with TRBJ2-7; TRBD1 agrees at 10 bases. CDR3 length: 13 amino acids. Trimming at V came to 3 bases and at J to 3 bases, leaving 0 bases not matched to a gene. Germline CDR1 is SGHNT and CDR2 is YYREEE (reference sequence). The CDR3: CASSWDRGYEQYF. In DNA, the CDR3 is TGTGCCAGCAGCTGGGACAGGGGCTACGAGCAGTACTTC.

The chain carries TRBV19 and TRBJ1-1; 9 bases are a match to TRBD1. The CDR3 contains 14 residues. CDR1 is LNHDA, CDR2 SQIVND, per germline (reference sequence). The V and J ends lost 6 bases and 4 bases, in that order; junction bases with no gene match: 6. The CDR3 loop reads CASRFRQGGTEAFF. For the CDR3, the DNA is TGTGCCAGTAGATTTCGACAGGGGGGCACTGAAGCTTTCTTT.

The J gene is TRBJ1-1, the V gene TRBV19, with 7 bases that match TRBD1. Trimming took 6 bases from V and 6 from J; bases not matched to a gene: 7. This CDR3 has 13 amino acids. Germline V gene lookup returns CDR1 LNHDA and CDR2 SQIVND (reference sequence). The CDR3 protein is CASSHLQGPEAFF. CDR3 in DNA: TGTGCCAGTAGCCATTTACAGGGGCCTGAAGCTTTCTTT.

The chain joins TRBV2 to TRBJ2-3; D possibly corresponds to TRBD2 (6 bases). The CDR3 is 16 amino acids. Germline loops: CDR1 SNHLY, CDR2 FYNNEI. V lost 3 bases and J 3 bases, leaving 16 bases between the germline ends. CDR3 loop: CASSDFVRLATDTQYF. DNA of the CDR3: TGTGCCAGCAGTGATTTTGTACGCCTAGCGACAGATACGCAGTATTTT.

CDR3 region: CASSTLATKETQYF. CDR3 DNA: TGTGCCAGCAGTACGCTAGCGACCAAAGAGACCCAGTACTTC. The chain couples TRBV25-1 to TRBJ2-5; D might be TRBD2 (6 bases). V lost 5 bases, J lost 3 bases, and 13 bases lay in between. This CDR3 has 14 amino acids. Germline V CDR1 and CDR2: MGHDK, SYGVNS. The full variable domain, rest sourced from reference TRBV25-1 and TRBJ2-5, is EADIYQTPRYLVIGTGKKITLECSQTMGHDKMYWYQQDPGMELHLIHYSYGVNSTEKGDLSSESTVSRIRTEHFPLTLESARPSHTSQYLCASSTLATKETQYFGPGTRLLVL.

The chain uses TRBV3-1 (or the pseudogene TRBV3-2) and TRBJ1-3; 7 bases agree with TRBD1. The CDR3 is 16 amino acids. CDR1 LGHDT and CDR2 YNNKEL come from the germline V gene (reference sequence). V trimming: 4 bases; J trimming: 1 base; junction bases outside the gene matches: 7. CDR3 amino acids: CASSPNTGASGNTIYF. The CDR3 nucleotides read TGTGCCAGCAGCCCAAACACAGGGGCGTCTGGAAACACCATATATTTT.

The J gene is TRBJ2-7, the V gene TRBV12-3 or TRBV12-4; 7 bases agree with TRBD2. The CDR3 has 13 amino acids. J was trimmed by 4 bases and V by 7 bases; bases with no gene match: 7. CDR3 DNA: TGTGCCAGCACCTTGGGGGGGTCGTACGAGCAGTACTTC. This codes for CASTLGGSYEQYF.

The chain is built from TRBV5-6 and TRBJ1-5, with D possibly TRBD1 on 6 matching bases. CDR3 size: 19 residues. The germline V gene has CDR1 SGHDT and CDR2 YYEEEE. The V end lost 5 bases, the J end lost 0 bases, and 24 bases lay between the germline ends. The CDR3 protein is CASSSGILRGTPSNQPQHF. DNA of the CDR3: TGTGCCAGCAGTTCCGGCATCTTAAGGGGGACCCCTAGCAATCAGCCCCAGCATTTT.

This clone was counted only a few times. The chain joins TRBV7-2 to TRBJ1-1, with 9 bases that match TRBD1. Germline V lookup: CDR1 SGHTA, CDR2 FQGNSA. The CDR3 totals 14 residues. After removal of 5 bases from V and 5 bases from J, the junction contained 6 bases not matched to a gene. The CDR3 spells CASSPTGGNTEAFF. For the CDR3, the DNA is TGTGCCAGCAGCCCGACAGGGGGAAATACTGAAGCTTTCTTT.

The rearrangement joins TRBV5-1 to TRBJ1-4; 9 bases are a match to TRBD1. Looked up from germline, CDR1 is SGHRS and CDR2 is YFSETQ. This CDR3 contains 14 residues. The V gene end was trimmed by 3 bases and the J gene end by 10 bases; junction bases not matched to a gene: 7. DNA for the CDR3: TGCGCCAGCAGCTCCACAGGGGGCCCGGGAAAACTGTTTTTT. This sequence encodes CASSSTGGPGKLFF. The variable domain in full, with the rest retrieved from reference TRBV5-1 and TRBJ1-4, is KAGVTQTPRYLIKTRGQQVTLSCSPISGHRSVSWYQQTPGQGLQFLFEYFSETQRNKGNFPGRFSGRQFSNSRSEMNVSTLELGDSALYLCASSSTGGPGKLFFGSGTQLSVL.

This clone was detected a few times. One junction end does not reproduce the germline sequence, and a read error may be involved. This chain joins TRBV29-1 and TRBJ1-1; D call uncertain. The CDR3 runs 11 residues. The germline gives CDR1 SQVTM, CDR2 ANQGSEA. The CDR3 coding sequence is TGCAGCGGTGACCGAAACAGTGAAGCTTTCTTT. It is translated as CSGDRNSEAFF.

This clone was seen just once. CDR3: CASSESPRGYYEQYF. Here the CDR3 DNA reads TGTGCCAGCAGTGAATCCCCCCGGGGGTACTACGAGCAGTACTTC. The chain joins TRBV2 to TRBJ2-7; TRBD2 might be the D (6 bases). Germline V lookup: CDR1 SNHLY, CDR2 FYNNEI. CDR3 size: 15 residues. V was pared by 2 bases and J by 3 bases, with 14 bases between.

This clone occurred a few times. V usage is TRBV19 and J usage is TRBJ1-5; 7 bases match TRBD1. Per germline, CDR1 LNHDA and CDR2 SQIVND (reference sequence). Germline trimming cut 1 base from V and 6 bases from J; bases unmatched to any gene: 9. The CDR3 consists of 16 residues. CDR3 nucleotide sequence: TGTGCCAGTAGTATAGTGGGGGTGACAGGGTTTCAGCCCCAGCATTTT. This gives the protein CASSIVGVTGFQPQHF.

The J gene is TRBJ1-4, the V gene TRBV13; tentative D call: TRBD1 (5 bases). In germline, CDR1 is PRHDT, CDR2 FYEKMQ (reference sequence). The CDR3 runs 15 residues. V was pared by 5 bases and J by 6 bases, with 16 bases between. Written as DNA, the CDR3 is TGTGCCAGCAGCCACACCTTCGACAGCTATGAAAAACTGTTTTTT. Translated, it gives CASSHTFDSYEKLFF.

This rearrangement joins TRBV7-6 to TRBJ2-3, with D tentatively TRBD2 (6 bases). The CDR3 sequence is 16 residues long. The germline V gene encodes CDR1 SGHVS and CDR2 FNYEAQ. Trimming took 1 base from V and 0 from J, leaving 11 bases between them. The CDR3 DNA follows: TGTGCCAGCAGCTTAGTTACCAGCGGGAGCACAGATACGCAGTATTTT. Its translation: CASSLVTSGSTDTQYF.

The J gene is TRBJ1-1, the V gene TRBV25-1; 7 positions match TRBD1. The CDR3 totals 14 residues. The V segment lost 6 bases and the J segment 0 bases; nucleotides outside the gene matches: 4. CDR1 and CDR2 (germline): MGHDK, SYGVNS. CDR3 bases: TGTGCCAGCAGCTGGGACAGCCTGAACACTGAAGCTTTCTTT. It translates to CASSWDSLNTEAFF.

The chain has TRBV27 and TRBJ1-1; TRBD1 agrees at 8 bases. Germline loops: CDR1 MNHEY, CDR2 SMNVEV (reference sequence). The CDR3 totals 14 residues. J was trimmed by 6 bases and V by 3 bases; bases with no gene match: 6. DNA for the CDR3: TGTGCCAGCAGTTTCCGGACAGGGTGGGCTGAAGCTTTCTTT. Its translation: CASSFRTGWAEAFF.

The rearrangement joins TRBV19 to TRBJ1-2; 9 positions match TRBD1. The CDR3 extends over 14 amino acids. The ends lost 7 bases at V and 5 bases at J; junction bases unmatched: 8. From germline, CDR1 is LNHDA and CDR2 SQIVND (reference sequence). In DNA form, the CDR3 reads TGTGCCAGTAAAGAAAGGGACAGGGAATATGGCTACACCTTC. It encodes CASKERDREYGYTF.

This clone has more than one count but fewer than ten. The chain has TRBV5-1 and TRBJ1-3; no definite D call. The V gene lost 0 bases and the J gene lost 0 bases, with 7 bases spanning the gap. The CDR3 loop spans 15 amino acids. Germline CDR1 SGHRS, CDR2 YFSETQ. The CDR3 DNA sequence: TGCGCCAGCAGCTTGGCCGGGAGCTCTGGAAACACCATATATTTT. Translated, it gives CASSLAGSSGNTIYF.

This clone was observed a few times. CDR3 nucleotide sequence: TGTGCCAGTAGTCCGACAGGGGGCGATGGCTACACCTTC. It is translated as CASSPTGGDGYTF. This chain joins TRBV19 and TRBJ1-2; 10 bases are a match to TRBD1. Germline CDR1 reads LNHDA; CDR2 reads SQIVND (reference sequence). V lost 5 bases, J lost 6 bases, and 3 bases stayed unmatched. CDR3 length equals 13 residues.

This sequence joins TRBV19 and TRBJ1-2; D is unclear. Germline CDR1 and CDR2: LNHDA and SQIVND (reference sequence). The CDR3 is made up of 13 amino acids. Trimming pared 2 bases from V and 2 bases from J, leaving 6 bases between. CDR3 coding DNA: TGTGCCAGTAGTATAAATCTGAACTATGGCTACACCTTC. Translation gives CASSINLNYGYTF.

This chain joins TRBV27 and TRBJ1-6; D gene uncertain. This CDR3 is built from 12 residues. The germline V gene encodes CDR1 MNHEY and CDR2 SMNVEV (reference sequence). V was cut by 2 bases and J by 13 bases, with 9 bases left in between. The CDR3 loop is CASSLPSGPLHF. CDR3 nucleotide sequence: TGTGCCAGCAGTTTACCTTCAGGTCCCCTCCACTTT.

The chain combines TRBV18 with TRBJ1-1, with TRBD1 matching 8 bases. The CDR3 runs 15 residues. Germline CDR1 is KGHSH and CDR2 is LQKENI. The ends lost 3 bases at V and 0 bases at J; junction bases unmatched: 3. CDR3 coding DNA: TGTGCCAGCTCACCGGAGGACAGGGTGAACACTGAAGCTTTCTTT. The encoded protein is CASSPEDRVNTEAFF.

This chain connects TRBV5-6 to TRBJ1-2, with 9 positions matching TRBD1. Germline V lookup: CDR1 SGHDT, CDR2 YYEEEE. The V and J ends lost 0 bases and 7 bases, in that order; junction bases with no gene match: 7. CDR3 length: 15 residues. CDR3 in amino acids: CASSLGQGVGFGYTF. The CDR3 DNA follows: TGTGCCAGCAGCTTGGGACAGGGGGTTGGGTTTGGCTACACCTTC.

The chain carries TRBV2 and TRBJ2-5; 10 bases line up with TRBD2. Germline-derived CDR1 and CDR2 are SNHLY and FYNNEI. CDR3 length equals 13 residues. V shed 4 bases and J 4 bases; nucleotides not matched to a gene: 0. CDR3 sequence: CASSGTSGETQYF. CDR3 bases: TGTGCCAGCAGTGGGACTAGCGGAGAGACCCAGTACTTC.

On this clone: The sample carries other DNA sequences with the same CDR3. V gene TRBV6-5 combines with J gene TRBJ1-2; 10 nucleotides agree with TRBD1. Germline CDR1 and CDR2: MNHEY and SVGAGI. The CDR3 sequence is 13 residues long. The junction had 1 base not matched to a gene; V was cut back by 2 bases and J by 7 bases. DNA of the CDR3: TGTGCCAGCAGTTACGGACAGGGGGGTGGCTACACCTTC. Residues: CASSYGQGGGYTF.

The chain joins TRBV20-1 to TRBJ1-3, with D possibly matching TRBD1 (6 bases). CDR3 size: 13 residues. From germline, CDR1 is DFQATT and CDR2 SNEGSKA (reference sequence). The ends were cut back, 3 bases at V and 2 bases at J, with 8 bases in the middle. The CDR3 DNA reads as TGCAGTGCTAGTGACAGGACTGGAAACACCATATATTTT. Amino acid sequence: CSASDRTGNTIYF.

DNA of the CDR3: TGTGCCAGCAGCAAAGTACAGGGAAGAACTAACTATGGCTACACCTTC. Translating it yields CASSKVQGRTNYGYTF. This chain uses TRBV21-1 with TRBJ1-2; TRBD1 is the table's D call, not checked against the DNA. TRBV21-1 is a recognized pseudogene. This CDR3 is built from 16 residues.

The chain uses TRBV2 and TRBJ2-3, with TRBD1 identical over 10 bases. The CDR3 is made up of 17 amino acids. From germline, CDR1 is SNHLY and CDR2 FYNNEI. V trimming: 6 bases; J trimming: 5 bases; junction bases outside the gene matches: 14. The CDR3 DNA follows: TGTGCCAGCAGGGGGCTGGGACAGGGGATTTCGGTAGATACGCAGTATTTT. Its protein product is CASRGLGQGISVDTQYF.

This clone appeared a few times. The chain employs TRBV11-3 and TRBJ2-2, with 7 nucleotides matching TRBD2. Germline V CDR1 and CDR2: SGHNT, YENEEA. J gave up 0 bases and V 5 bases, and 12 bases lay outside the gene matches. The CDR3 covers 18 residues. The CDR3 bases are TGTGCCAGCAGCAGGACCGATACAGGACTAGCGAACACCGGGGAGCTGTTTTTT. Residues: CASSRTDTGLANTGELFF. The full variable domain, its missing parts supplied by reference TRBV11-3 and TRBJ2-2, is EAGVVQSPRYKIIEKKQPVAFWCNPISGHNTLYWYLQNLGQGPELLIRYENEEAVDDSQLPKDRFSAERLKGVDSTLKIQPAELGDSAVYLCASSRTDTGLANTGELFFGEGSRLTVL.